The next 16 T cell receptor beta chains were all read from a single sample in a study of spatial heterogeneity in lung cancer. Each CDR3 protein gets one entry after TCRdb re-called the 5' RACE reads with MiXCR. There are about 47,000 distinct CDR3 sequences in the sample; about an eighth occur only once, and roughly 32% lies in the top ten. Indicated time point: blood at routine non-recurrence follow-up after resection. Sequenced material: PBMCs, taken at follow-up. The source is a male donor with early-stage non-small cell lung cancer.

Only a few counts were recorded for this clonotype. The rearrangement uses TRBV12-3 or TRBV12-4 and TRBJ1-5; D is undetermined. The CDR3 runs 13 residues. The ends were cut back, 3 bases at V and 8 bases at J, with 11 bases in the middle. For the CDR3, the DNA is TGTGCCAGCAGTTTTTGGAGGCCCGAGCCCCAGCATTTT. Translated, it gives CASSFWRPEPQHF.

This clonotype was observed a handful of times. The V call is TRBV5-8, the J call TRBJ1-1; a possible D gene is TRBD1 (5 bases). V lost 4 bases and J 0 bases, leaving 16 bases between the germline ends. The CDR3 extends over 16 amino acids. Germline V gives CDR1 SGHTS, CDR2 YDEGEE. The CDR3 nucleotides are TGTGCCAGCAGCCCCCGAAGGGGTGGCATGAACACTGAAGCTTTCTTT. Protein product: CASSPRRGGMNTEAFF.

This clonotype was counted at least ten times. The rearrangement joins TRBV5-1 to TRBJ2-3, with 10 nucleotides matching TRBD2. The length of the CDR3 is 17 residues. Germline CDR1 and CDR2: SGHRS and YFSETQ. Unmatched junction bases numbered 13, after V lost 4 bases and J lost 5 bases. The CDR3 spells CASSPGVLAGVGDTQYF. CDR3 nucleotides: TGCGCCAGCAGCCCTGGAGTCCTAGCGGGAGTAGGAGATACGCAGTATTTT.

Concerning this clonotype: A much larger clone differs from this one at a single base, so this may be a read error. The CDR3 is CASSDDLTSSSYNSPLHF. The CDR3 DNA sequence: TGTGCCAGCAGTGACGACCTTACGAGTAGCTCCTATAATTCACCCCTCCACTTT. This rearrangement joins TRBV6-2 or TRBV6-3 to TRBJ1-6, with D unresolved. Trimming cost V 5 bases and J 0 bases, with 17 bases left between them. Germline CDR1 MNHEY, CDR2 SVGEGT. This CDR3 region has 18 residues.

The chain is built from TRBV7-9 and TRBJ1-1; the D is unclear. CDR1 is SEHNR, CDR2 FQNEAQ, per germline (reference sequence). CDR3 size: 13 residues. Trimming removed 1 base at V and 5 bases at J, with 8 bases between. This CDR3 is CASSLVGMTEAFF. Written as DNA, the CDR3 is TGTGCCAGCAGCTTAGTAGGTATGACTGAAGCTTTCTTT. Based on the CDR3 plus reference TRBV7-9 and TRBJ1-1, the full variable domain is DTGVSQNPRHKITKRGQNVTFRCDPISEHNRLYWYRQTLGQGPEFLTYFQNEAQLEKSRLLSDRFSAERPKGSFSTLEIQRTEQGDSAMYLCASSLVGMTEAFFGQGTRLTVV.

This clonotype was seen more than once but under ten times. The chain employs TRBV28 and TRBJ1-5, with a tentative D call TRBD1 (6 bases). The CDR3 extends over 15 amino acids. Looked up from germline, CDR1 is MDHEN and CDR2 is SYDVKM. Trimming took off 5 bases at V and 3 bases at J, with 14 bases between the two ends. The CDR3 here is CASSGQHAPNQPQHF. CDR3 bases: TGTGCCAGCAGTGGACAGCATGCACCCAATCAGCCCCAGCATTTT.

This clonotype has only a few counts. The gene calls are TRBV4-1 and TRBJ2-6, with 9 bases fitting TRBD1. The germline V gene encodes CDR1 MGHRA and CDR2 YSYEKL. The ends lost 0 bases at V and 2 bases at J; junction bases unmatched: 14. This CDR3 spans 21 amino acids. The CDR3 loop is CASSQDPSRRTGEPGANVLTF. CDR3 DNA: TGCGCCAGCAGCCAAGATCCCTCCCGGAGGACAGGGGAACCTGGGGCCAACGTCCTGACTTTC.

The V and J genes are TRBV5-1 and TRBJ2-4; D remains ambiguous. This CDR3 has 15 amino acids. V lost 2 bases to trimming and J lost 2 bases, with 11 bases between them. CDR1 and CDR2 (germline): SGHRS, YFSETQ. Here the CDR3 reads CASSLYSQPKNIQYF. For the CDR3, the DNA is TGCGCCAGCAGCTTATATAGCCAACCCAAAAACATTCAGTACTTC.

This clonotype was seen repeatedly, ten times or more. The rearrangement links TRBV20-1 to TRBJ2-3; 7 bases agree with TRBD2. CDR3 length: 15 amino acids. Per the germline V gene, CDR1 is DFQATT and CDR2 is SNEGSKA (reference sequence). With V trimmed by 7 bases and J by 6 bases, 16 bases remained unmatched. In nucleotides, the CDR3 is TGCAGTGTCACGGGGGGATTTAGTGGTTTGGATACGCAGTATTTT. Amino acids: CSVTGGFSGLDTQYF.

V usage is TRBV6-5 and J usage is TRBJ2-1, with D perhaps matching TRBD2 (5 bases). The CDR3 sequence is 13 residues long. V was pared by 7 bases and J by 5 bases, with 12 bases between. In germline, CDR1 is MNHEY, CDR2 SVGAGI. The CDR3 coding sequence is TGTGCCAGCAAACGCCTAGCCCACAATGAGCAGTTCTTC. Translated, it gives CASKRLAHNEQFF.

The sample holds many counts of this clonotype. This sequence joins TRBV5-1 and TRBJ2-2, with 8 bases lining up with TRBD2. The junction had 1 base not matched to a gene; V was cut back by 3 bases and J by 0 bases. This CDR3 comprises 15 residues. The germline V gene has CDR1 SGHRS and CDR2 YFSETQ. The CDR3 DNA is TGCGCCAGCAGCTCGGGACTAGCGAACACCGGGGAGCTGTTTTTT. Translation: CASSSGLANTGELFF.

In its sample, this clonotype was seen many times. J is TRBJ2-1 and V is TRBV20-1; 10 positions agree with TRBD2. Trimming took 5 bases from V and 7 from J; bases not matched to a gene: 11. Germline V lookup: CDR1 DFQATT, CDR2 SNEGSKA (reference sequence). This CDR3 region has 15 residues. Here the CDR3 reads CSALQSSGRLNEQFF. The CDR3 coding sequence is TGCAGTGCTCTGCAAAGTAGCGGGAGGTTGAATGAGCAGTTCTTC.

In its sample, this clonotype was seen many times. The DNA of the CDR3 is TGTGCCAGCAGCTTGAACCAGGAAATCAGCTATGGCTACACCTTC. Translated: CASSLNQEISYGYTF. This rearrangement joins TRBV7-2 to TRBJ1-2, with unresolved D. V gave up 3 bases and J gave up 4 bases, with 15 bases separating them. CDR3 size: 15 residues. CDR1 SGHTA and CDR2 FQGNSA come from the germline V gene.

In its sample, this clonotype was seen many times. The V gene is TRBV12-5, the J gene TRBJ1-1; 7 bases fit TRBD1. The junction had 4 bases not matched to a gene; V was cut back by 6 bases and J by 0 bases. In germline, CDR1 is LGHNT, CDR2 FRNRAP. There are 14 residues in the CDR3. Written as DNA, the CDR3 is TGTGCTAGTGGCGCCGGGACAGTGAACACTGAAGCTTTCTTT. This translates into CASGAGTVNTEAFF.

This chain links TRBV7-9 with TRBJ1-3; 11 bases align to TRBD1. The CDR3 consists of 18 residues. Per germline, CDR1 SEHNR and CDR2 FQNEAQ (reference sequence). V was clipped by 6 bases and J by 0 bases; unmatched bases: 10. CDR3 bases: TGTGCCAGCAGTTACCCGGGGACAGGGGGATCCTCTGGAAACACCATATATTTT. It is translated as CASSYPGTGGSSGNTIYF.

The chain joins TRBV28 to TRBJ1-5; D gene ambiguous. This CDR3 has 13 residues. V was cut by 2 bases and J by 4 bases, with 6 bases left in between. Germline V lookup: CDR1 MDHEN, CDR2 SYDVKM. CDR3 nucleotide sequence: TGTGCCAGCAGTTTACAAGGTAATCAGCCCCAGCATTTT. Translated: CASSLQGNQPQHF.